The rows below give T cell receptor beta chains drawn from one sample of a study of vaccination effects on CD4 cells after COVID-19. These TCRs' antigens remain unknown. Sequenced by immunoSEQ multiplex PCR; TCRdb stores in-frame clones only, minus some. The sample records roughly 41,000 clones, around 66% being singletons. This sample comprised CD4+ T cells from PBMCs cultured without peptide, obtained after COVID-19 vaccination. The receptors were sampled from a human donor who received a COVID-19 vaccine. CDR3s include the opening cysteine and the closing phenylalanine or tryptophan. A D gene is named only where the DNA matches it firmly. Clone sizes are given selectively: once, few, many, or a class where the clone is expanded.

v_call	clone_size	d_call	j_call	cdr3_nt	cdr3_aa
TRBV10-3	few	-	TRBJ2-7	TGTGCCATCAGCCGGGACTCAGCCTACGAGCAGTACTTC	CAISRDSAYEQYF
TRBV7-2	-	TRBD2	TRBJ2-7	TGTGCCAGCAGCTTACGGACCGGGACTAGCGGGAGTTACGAGCAGTACTTC	CASSLRTGTSGSYEQYF
TRBV7-9	few	TRBD2	TRBJ2-5	TGTGCCAGCAGCCCAGGACTAGCGGGGGTTAAGTACCAAGAGACCCAGTACTTC	CASSPGLAGVKYQETQYF
TRBV4-1	once	-	TRBJ1-5	TGCGCCAGCAGCCCGCACTCTACCGAGACGGGACAGCCCCAGCATTTT	CASSPHSTETGQPQHF
TRBV19	few	-	TRBJ1-5	TGTGCCAGTAGTATAAGTTTAGTGTATCAGCCCCAGCATTTT	CASSISLVYQPQHF
TRBV29-1	-	TRBD1	TRBJ2-3	TGCAGCGCTACAGGGGTCCTTAATGCAGATACGCAGTATTTT	CSATGVLNADTQYF
TRBV6-6	-	-	TRBJ1-1	TGTGCCAGCAGGGGAGACACTGAAGCTTTCTTT	CASRGDTEAFF
TRBV5-1	-	-	TRBJ2-1	TGCGCCAGCAGCTTGGCCCCAACGATCGGGAGAGCGGAGATCAACAATGAGCAGTTCTTC	CASSLAPTIGRAEINNEQFF
TRBV5-6	-	TRBD2	TRBJ2-3	TGTGCCAGCAGCTTTTGGCTAGCGGGAAGCACAGATACGCAGTATTTT	CASSFWLAGSTDTQYF
TRBV7-9	-	-	TRBJ2-7	TGTGCCAGCAGCTTAGTTCCCTACGAGCAGTACTTC	CASSLVPYEQYF